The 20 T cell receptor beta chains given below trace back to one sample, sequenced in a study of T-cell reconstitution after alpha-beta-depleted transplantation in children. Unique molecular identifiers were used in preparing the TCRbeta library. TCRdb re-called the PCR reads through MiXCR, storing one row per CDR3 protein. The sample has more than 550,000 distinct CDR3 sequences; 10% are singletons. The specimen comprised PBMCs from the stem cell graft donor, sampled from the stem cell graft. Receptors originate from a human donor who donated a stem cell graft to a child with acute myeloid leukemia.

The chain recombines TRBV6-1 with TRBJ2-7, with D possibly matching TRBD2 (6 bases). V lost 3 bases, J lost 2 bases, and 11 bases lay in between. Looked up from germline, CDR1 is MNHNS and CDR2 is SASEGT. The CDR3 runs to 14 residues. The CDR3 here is CASSEGLYPYEQYF. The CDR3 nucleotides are TGTGCCAGCAGTGAGGGACTTTACCCCTACGAGCAGTACTTC.

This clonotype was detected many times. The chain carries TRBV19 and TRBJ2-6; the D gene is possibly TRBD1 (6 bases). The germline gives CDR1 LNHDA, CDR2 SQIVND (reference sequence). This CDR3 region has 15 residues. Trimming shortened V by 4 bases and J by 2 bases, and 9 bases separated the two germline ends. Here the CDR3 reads CASSNSGAGANVLTF. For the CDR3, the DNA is TGTGCCAGTAGTAATTCAGGGGCTGGGGCCAACGTCCTGACTTTC. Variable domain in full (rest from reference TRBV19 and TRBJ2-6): DGGITQSPKYLFRKEGQNVTLSCEQNLNHDAMYWYRQDPGQGLRLIYYSQIVNDFQKGDIAEGYSVSREKKESFPLTVTSAQKNPTAFYLCASSNSGAGANVLTFGAGSRLTVL.

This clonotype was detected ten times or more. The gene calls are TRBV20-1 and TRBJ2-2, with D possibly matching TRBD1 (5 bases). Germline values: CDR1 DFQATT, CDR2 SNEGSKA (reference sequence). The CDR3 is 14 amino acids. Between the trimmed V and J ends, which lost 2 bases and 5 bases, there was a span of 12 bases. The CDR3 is CSARRGSETGELFF. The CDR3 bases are TGCAGTGCTAGAAGGGGCTCGGAAACCGGGGAGCTGTTTTTT.

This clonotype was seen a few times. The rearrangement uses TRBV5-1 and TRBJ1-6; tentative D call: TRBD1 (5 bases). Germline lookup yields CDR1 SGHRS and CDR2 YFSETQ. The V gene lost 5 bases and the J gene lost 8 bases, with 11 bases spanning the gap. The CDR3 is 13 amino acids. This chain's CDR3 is CASRGQGDSPLHF. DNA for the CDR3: TGCGCCAGCAGGGGCCAGGGAGATTCACCCCTCCACTTT.

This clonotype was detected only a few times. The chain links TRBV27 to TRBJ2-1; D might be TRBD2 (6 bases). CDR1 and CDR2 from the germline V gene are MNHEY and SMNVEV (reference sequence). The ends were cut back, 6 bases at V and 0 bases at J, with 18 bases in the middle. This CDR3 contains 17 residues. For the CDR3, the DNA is TGTGCCAGCAGCAGCGGGTCCCAATCCCTCTCCTACAATGAGCAGTTCTTC. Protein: CASSSGSQSLSYNEQFF.

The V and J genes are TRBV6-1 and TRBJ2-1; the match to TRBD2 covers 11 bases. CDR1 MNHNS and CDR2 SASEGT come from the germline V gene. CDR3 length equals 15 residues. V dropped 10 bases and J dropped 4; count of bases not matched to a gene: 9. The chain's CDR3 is CANSGRASRYNEQFF. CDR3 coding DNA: TGTGCCAATAGCGGGAGGGCCTCTAGGTACAATGAGCAGTTCTTC.

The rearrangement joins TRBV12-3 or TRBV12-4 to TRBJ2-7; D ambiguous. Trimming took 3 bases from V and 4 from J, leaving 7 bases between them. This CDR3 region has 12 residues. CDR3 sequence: CASSFRRYEQYF. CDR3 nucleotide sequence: TGTGCCAGCAGTTTCCGGCGTTACGAGCAGTACTTC.

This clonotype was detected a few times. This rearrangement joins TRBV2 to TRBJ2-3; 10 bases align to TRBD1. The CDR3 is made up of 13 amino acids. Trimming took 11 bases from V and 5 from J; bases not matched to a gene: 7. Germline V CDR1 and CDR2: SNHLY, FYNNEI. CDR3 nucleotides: TGTGCCGGGGACAGGGGAATGGAAGATACGCAGTATTTT. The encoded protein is CAGDRGMEDTQYF.

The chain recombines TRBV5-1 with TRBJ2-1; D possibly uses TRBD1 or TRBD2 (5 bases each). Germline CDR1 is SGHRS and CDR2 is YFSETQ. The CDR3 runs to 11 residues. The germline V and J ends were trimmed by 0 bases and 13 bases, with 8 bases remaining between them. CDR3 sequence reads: CASSLEGPQFF. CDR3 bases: TGCGCCAGCAGCTTGGAGGGACCCCAGTTCTTC.

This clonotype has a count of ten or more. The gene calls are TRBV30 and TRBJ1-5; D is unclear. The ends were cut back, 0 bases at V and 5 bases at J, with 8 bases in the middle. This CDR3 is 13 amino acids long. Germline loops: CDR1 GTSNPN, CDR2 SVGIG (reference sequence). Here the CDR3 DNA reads TGTGCCTGGAGTGTTGGGATCGATCAGCCCCAGCATTTT. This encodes CAWSVGIDQPQHF.

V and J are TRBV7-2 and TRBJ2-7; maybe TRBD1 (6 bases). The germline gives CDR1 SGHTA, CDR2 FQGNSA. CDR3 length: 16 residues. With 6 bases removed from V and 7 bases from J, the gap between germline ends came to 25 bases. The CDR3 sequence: CASSLGATNAPREQYF. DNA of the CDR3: TGTGCCAGCAGTCTGGGGGCAACGAACGCCCCTAGGGAGCAGTACTTC.

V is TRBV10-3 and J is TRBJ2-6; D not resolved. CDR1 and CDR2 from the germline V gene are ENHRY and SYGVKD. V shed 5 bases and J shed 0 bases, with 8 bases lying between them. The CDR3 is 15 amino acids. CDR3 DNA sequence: TGTGCCATCAGTCCGGACGGCTCTGGGGCCAACGTCCTGACTTTC. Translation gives CAISPDGSGANVLTF.

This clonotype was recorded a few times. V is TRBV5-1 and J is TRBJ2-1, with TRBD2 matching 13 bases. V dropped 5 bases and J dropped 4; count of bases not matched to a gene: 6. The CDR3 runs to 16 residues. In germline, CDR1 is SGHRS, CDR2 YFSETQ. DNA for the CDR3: TGCGCCAGCAGGAGGACTAGCGGGAGAGGATACAATGAGCAGTTCTTC. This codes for CASRRTSGRGYNEQFF.

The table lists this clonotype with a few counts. This chain's CDR3 is CASSQPIGTSNEQFF. CDR3 coding DNA: TGTGCCAGCAGCCAACCCATCGGGACTAGCAATGAGCAGTTCTTC. The chain joins TRBV14 to TRBJ2-1, with TRBD2 identical over 8 bases. The germline gives CDR1 SGHDN, CDR2 FVKESK. The CDR3 is 15 amino acids. V shed 2 bases, J shed 6 bases, and the junction held 6 bases outside the gene matches.

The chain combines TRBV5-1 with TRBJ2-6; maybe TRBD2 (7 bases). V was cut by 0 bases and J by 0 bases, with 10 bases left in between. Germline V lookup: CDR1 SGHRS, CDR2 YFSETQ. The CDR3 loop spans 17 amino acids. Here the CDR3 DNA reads TGCGCCAGCAGCTTGGTAGGGGGGGGCTCTGGGGCCAACGTCCTGACTTTC. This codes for CASSLVGGGSGANVLTF.

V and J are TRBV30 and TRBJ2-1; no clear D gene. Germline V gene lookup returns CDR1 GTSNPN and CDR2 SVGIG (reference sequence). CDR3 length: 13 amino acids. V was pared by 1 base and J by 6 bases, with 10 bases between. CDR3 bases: TGTGCCTGGAGTGCCTCCACAGCCAATGAGCAGTTCTTC. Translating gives CAWSASTANEQFF.

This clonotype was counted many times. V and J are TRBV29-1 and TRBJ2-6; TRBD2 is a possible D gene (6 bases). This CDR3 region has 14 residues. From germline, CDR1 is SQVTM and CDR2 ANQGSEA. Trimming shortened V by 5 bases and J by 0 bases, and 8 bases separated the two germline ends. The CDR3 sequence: CSVRGASGANVLTF. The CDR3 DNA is TGCAGCGTTCGCGGGGCCTCTGGGGCCAACGTCCTGACTTTC.

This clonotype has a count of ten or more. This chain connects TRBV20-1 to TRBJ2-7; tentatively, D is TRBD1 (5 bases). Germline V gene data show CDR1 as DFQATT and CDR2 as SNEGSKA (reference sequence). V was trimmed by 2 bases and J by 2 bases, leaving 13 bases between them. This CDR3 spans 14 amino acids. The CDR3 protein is CSARPARQTYEQYF. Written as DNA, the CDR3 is TGCAGTGCTAGACCGGCGCGACAGACCTACGAGCAGTACTTC.

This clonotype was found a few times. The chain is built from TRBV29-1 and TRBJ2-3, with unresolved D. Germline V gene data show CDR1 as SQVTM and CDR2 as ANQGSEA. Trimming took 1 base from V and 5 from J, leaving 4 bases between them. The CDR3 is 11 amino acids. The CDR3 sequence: CSVEGRDTQYF. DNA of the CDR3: TGCAGCGTTGAAGGTCGAGATACGCAGTATTTT.

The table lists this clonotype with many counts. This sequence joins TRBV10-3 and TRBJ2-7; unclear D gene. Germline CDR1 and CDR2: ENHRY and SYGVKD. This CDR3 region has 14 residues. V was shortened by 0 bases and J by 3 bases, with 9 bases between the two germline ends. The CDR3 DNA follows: TGTGCCATCAGTGAGTCGTCTCCTAGCTACGAGCAGTACTTC. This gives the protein CAISESSPSYEQYF.